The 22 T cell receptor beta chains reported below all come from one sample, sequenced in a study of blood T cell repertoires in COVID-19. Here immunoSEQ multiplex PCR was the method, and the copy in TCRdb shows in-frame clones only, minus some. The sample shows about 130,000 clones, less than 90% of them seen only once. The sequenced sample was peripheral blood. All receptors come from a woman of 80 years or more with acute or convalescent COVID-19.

DNA of the CDR3: TGTGCCAGCAGCCCGGGACAGAACTATGGCTACACCTTC. Amino acid sequence: CASSPGQNYGYTF. J is TRBJ1-2 and V is TRBV7-9; TRBD1 matches 7 bases. This CDR3 has 13 residues. Germline CDR1 is SEHNR and CDR2 is FQNEAQ (reference sequence). Unmatched junction bases numbered 2, after V lost 5 bases and J lost 2 bases.

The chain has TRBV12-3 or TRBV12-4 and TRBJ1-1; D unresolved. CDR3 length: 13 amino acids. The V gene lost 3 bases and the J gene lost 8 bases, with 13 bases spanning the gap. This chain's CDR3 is CASSLGRRSEAFF. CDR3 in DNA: TGTGCCAGCAGTTTGGGCAGGCGTTCGGAAGCTTTCTTT.

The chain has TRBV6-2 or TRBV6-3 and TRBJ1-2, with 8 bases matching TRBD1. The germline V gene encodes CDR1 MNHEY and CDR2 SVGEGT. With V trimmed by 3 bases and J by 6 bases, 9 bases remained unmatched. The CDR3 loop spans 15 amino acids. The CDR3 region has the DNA TGTGCCAGCAGTTATAGAAGGACAGGGACTAATGGCTACACCTTC. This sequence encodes CASSYRRTGTNGYTF.

This chain's CDR3 is CASSNTVNTEAFF. As DNA, the CDR3 is TGTGCCAGTAGTAATACGGTGAACACTGAAGCTTTCTTT. The chain links TRBV19 to TRBJ1-1; D remains unclear. Germline loops: CDR1 LNHDA, CDR2 SQIVND (reference sequence). The CDR3 consists of 13 residues. Deletions cut 4 bases from V and 0 bases from J, with 6 bases between.

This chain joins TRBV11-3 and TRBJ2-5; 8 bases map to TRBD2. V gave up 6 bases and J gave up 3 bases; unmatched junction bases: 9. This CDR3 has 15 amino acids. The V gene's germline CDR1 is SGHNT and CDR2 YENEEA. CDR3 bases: TGTGCCAGCAGTTTTAGGGGGACTAGTAAAGAGACCCAGTACTTC. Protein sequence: CASSFRGTSKETQYF.

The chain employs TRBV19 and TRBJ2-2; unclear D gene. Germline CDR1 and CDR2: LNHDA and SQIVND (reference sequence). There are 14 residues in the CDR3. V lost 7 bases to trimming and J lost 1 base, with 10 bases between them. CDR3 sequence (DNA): TGTGCCAGTACGCTGCCAGGGAACACCGGGGAGCTGTTTTTT. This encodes CASTLPGNTGELFF.

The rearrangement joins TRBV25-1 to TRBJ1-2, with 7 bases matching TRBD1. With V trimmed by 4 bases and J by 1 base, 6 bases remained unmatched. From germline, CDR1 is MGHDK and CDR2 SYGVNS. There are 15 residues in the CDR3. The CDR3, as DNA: TGTGCCAGCAGTGCCACAGGGGCGATTAACTATGGCTACACCTTC. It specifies CASSATGAINYGYTF.

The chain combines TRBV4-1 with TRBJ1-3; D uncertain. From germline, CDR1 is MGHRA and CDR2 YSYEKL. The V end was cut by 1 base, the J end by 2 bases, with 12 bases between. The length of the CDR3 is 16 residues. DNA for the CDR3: TGCGCCAGCAGCCAAGTCGTCCGGTCGGCTGGAAACACCATATATTTT. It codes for CASSQVVRSAGNTIYF.

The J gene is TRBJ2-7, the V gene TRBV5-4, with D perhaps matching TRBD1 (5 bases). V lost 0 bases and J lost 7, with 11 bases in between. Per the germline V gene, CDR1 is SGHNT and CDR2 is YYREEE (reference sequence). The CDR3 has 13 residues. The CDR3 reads CASSLAGMREQYF. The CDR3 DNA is TGTGCCAGCAGCTTGGCAGGGATGAGGGAGCAGTACTTC.

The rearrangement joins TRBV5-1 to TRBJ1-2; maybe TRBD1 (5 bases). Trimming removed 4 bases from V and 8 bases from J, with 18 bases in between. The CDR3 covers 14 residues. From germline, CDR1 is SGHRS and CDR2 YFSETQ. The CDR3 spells CASSAEDARGGYTF. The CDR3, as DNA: TGCGCCAGCAGCGCGGAGGACGCGCGGGGCGGCTACACCTTC.

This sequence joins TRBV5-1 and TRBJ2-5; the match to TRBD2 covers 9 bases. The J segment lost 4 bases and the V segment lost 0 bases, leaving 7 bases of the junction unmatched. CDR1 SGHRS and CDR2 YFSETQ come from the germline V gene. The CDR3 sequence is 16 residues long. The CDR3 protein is CASSLERGVLSETQYF. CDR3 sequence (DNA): TGCGCCAGCAGCTTGGAGCGGGGGGTCCTCTCAGAGACCCAGTACTTC.

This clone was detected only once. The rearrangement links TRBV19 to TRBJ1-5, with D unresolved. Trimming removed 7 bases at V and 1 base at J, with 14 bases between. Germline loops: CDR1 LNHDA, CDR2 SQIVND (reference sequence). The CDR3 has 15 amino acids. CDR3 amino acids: CASTSREGSNQPQHF. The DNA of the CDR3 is TGTGCCAGTACCTCTAGGGAGGGAAGCAATCAGCCCCAGCATTTT.

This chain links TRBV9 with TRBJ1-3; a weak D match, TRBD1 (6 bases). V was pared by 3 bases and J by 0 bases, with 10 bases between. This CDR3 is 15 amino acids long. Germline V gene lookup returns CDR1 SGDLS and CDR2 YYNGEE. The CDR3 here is CASSADRSSGNTIYF. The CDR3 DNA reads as TGTGCCAGCAGCGCCGACAGGAGCTCTGGAAACACCATATATTTT.

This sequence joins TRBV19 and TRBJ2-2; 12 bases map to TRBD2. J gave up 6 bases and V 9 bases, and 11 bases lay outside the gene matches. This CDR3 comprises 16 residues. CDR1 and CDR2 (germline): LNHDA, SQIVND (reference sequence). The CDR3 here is CASRDPGLAGAGELFF. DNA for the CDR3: TGTGCCAGCAGAGACCCGGGACTAGCGGGCGCCGGGGAGCTGTTTTTT.

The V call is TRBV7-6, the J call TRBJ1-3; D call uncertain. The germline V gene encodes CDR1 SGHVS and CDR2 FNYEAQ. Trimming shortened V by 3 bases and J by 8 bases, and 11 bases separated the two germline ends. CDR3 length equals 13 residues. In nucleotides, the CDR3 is TGTGCCAGCAGCTTTGATCGGGGAGACACCATATATTTT. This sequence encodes CASSFDRGDTIYF.

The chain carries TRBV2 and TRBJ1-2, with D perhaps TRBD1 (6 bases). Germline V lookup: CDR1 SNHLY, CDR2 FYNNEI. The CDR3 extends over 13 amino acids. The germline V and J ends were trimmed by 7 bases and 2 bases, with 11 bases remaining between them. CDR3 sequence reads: CASTPGQNYGYTF. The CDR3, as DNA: TGTGCCAGCACCCCAGGACAGAACTATGGCTACACCTTC.

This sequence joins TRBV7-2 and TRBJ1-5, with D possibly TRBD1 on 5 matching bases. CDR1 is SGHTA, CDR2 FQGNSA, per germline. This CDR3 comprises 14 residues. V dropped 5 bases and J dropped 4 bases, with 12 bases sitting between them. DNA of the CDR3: TGTGCCAGCAGCCGCGGACAAGGAAATCAGCCCCAGCATTTT. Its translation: CASSRGQGNQPQHF.

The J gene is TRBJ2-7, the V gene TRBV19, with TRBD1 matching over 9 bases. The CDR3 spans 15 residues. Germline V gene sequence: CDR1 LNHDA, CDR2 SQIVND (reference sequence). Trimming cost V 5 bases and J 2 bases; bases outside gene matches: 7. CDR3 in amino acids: CASSAPGQGTYEQYF. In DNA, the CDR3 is TGTGCCAGTAGTGCTCCGGGACAGGGTACCTACGAGCAGTACTTC.

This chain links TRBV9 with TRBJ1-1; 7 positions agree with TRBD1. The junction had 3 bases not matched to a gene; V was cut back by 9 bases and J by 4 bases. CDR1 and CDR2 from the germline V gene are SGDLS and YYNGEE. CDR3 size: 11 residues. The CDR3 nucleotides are TGTGCCATCCAGGGGGGCACTGAAGCTTTCTTT. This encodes CAIQGGTEAFF.

CDR3 sequence reads: CASSRGRVGNTEAFF. The CDR3 coding sequence is TGTGCCAGTAGTCGCGGGCGGGTTGGGAACACTGAAGCTTTCTTT. V is TRBV19 and J is TRBJ1-1; D is uncertain. CDR1 is LNHDA, CDR2 SQIVND, per germline (reference sequence). This CDR3 is built from 15 residues. The V gene lost 5 bases and the J gene lost 1 base, with 14 bases spanning the gap.

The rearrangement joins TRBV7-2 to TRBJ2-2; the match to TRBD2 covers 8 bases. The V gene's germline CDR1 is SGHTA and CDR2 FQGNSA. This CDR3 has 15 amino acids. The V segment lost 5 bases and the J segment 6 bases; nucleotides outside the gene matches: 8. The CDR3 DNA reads TGTGCCAGCAGCCACGCGGGGGGCCCCCCCGGGGAGCTGTTTTTT. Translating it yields CASSHAGGPPGELFF.

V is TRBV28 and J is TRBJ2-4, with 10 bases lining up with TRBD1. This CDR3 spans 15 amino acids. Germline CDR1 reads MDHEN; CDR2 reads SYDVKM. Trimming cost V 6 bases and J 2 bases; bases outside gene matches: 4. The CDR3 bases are TGTGCCAGCAGGGGGACAGGGGCGTCCAAAAACATTCAGTACTTC. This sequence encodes CASRGTGASKNIQYF.